Listed below are T cell receptor beta chains from one sample, sequenced in a study of blood T cell repertoires in COVID-19. The table came from immunoSEQ multiplex PCR; TCRdb's copy has only in-frame clones and leaves some out. This sample yields approximately 140,000 clones, of which 86% are seen a single time; about 8% belongs to the top ten. Material for sequencing was peripheral blood. The receptors shown here come from a woman aged 55-70 years with acute or convalescent COVID-19. CDR3s include the opening cysteine and the closing phenylalanine or tryptophan. A D gene is named only where the DNA matches it firmly. Part of the rows lack a size; the others show once, few, many or a class for expanded clones.

size	D	V	J	DNA	CDR3
NA	TRBD1	TRBV30	TRBJ1-6	TGTGCCTGGAGTGGGGCACAGGGGGCCAATTCACCCCTCCACTTT	CAWSGAQGANSPLHF
NA	NA	TRBV5-6	TRBJ2-1	TGTGCCAGCAGCTTGGTAGCTGAGCAGTTCTTC	CASSLVAEQFF
NA	TRBD2	TRBV5-4	TRBJ2-1	TGTGCCAGCAGCGGAGGACTAGCGGGCGTCGTTGGAGAGCAGTTCTTC	CASSGGLAGVVGEQFF
NA	NA	TRBV30	TRBJ2-7	TGTGCCTGGAGTGTACAATTAGTAGGGGGTAAAGCCTCCTACGAGCAGTACTTC	CAWSVQLVGGKASYEQYF
NA	NA	TRBV5-6	TRBJ2-1	TGTGCCAGCAAGGAGGGCGGAGCTTACAATGAGCAGTTCTTC	CASKEGGAYNEQFF
NA	TRBD1	TRBV29-1	TRBJ1-1	TGCAGCGCTAACAGGGGGCAGAACACTGAAGCTTTCTTT	CSANRGQNTEAFF
NA	NA	TRBV27	TRBJ2-3	TGTGCCAGCAGTTTAGGATCGGGCGGGACAGATACGCAGTATTTT	CASSLGSGGTDTQYF
NA	TRBD1	TRBV11-1	TRBJ1-1	TGTGCCAGCAGCTTAGCTCAGGGGGCTGCTGAAGCTTTCTTT	CASSLAQGAAEAFF
once	NA	TRBV7-9	TRBJ1-1	TGTGCCAGCAGGACATCCGCTGAAGCTTTCTTT	CASRTSAEAFF
NA	TRBD1	TRBV6-5	TRBJ1-5	TGTGCCAGCAGCAGGGACAGGGCCGGCAATCAGCCCCAGCATTTT	CASSRDRAGNQPQHF
NA	TRBD1	TRBV6-6	TRBJ2-6	TGTGCCAGCAGTCCACGCAAGACAGGGATGTTAGTACCTGGGGCCAACGTCCTGACTTTC	CASSPRKTGMLVPGANVLTF
NA	NA	TRBV9	TRBJ1-3	TGTGCCAGCAGCGTAGGTCTCGGAGGACTTAGCTCTGGAAACACCATATATTTT	CASSVGLGGLSSGNTIYF
NA	NA	TRBV9	TRBJ1-5	TGTGCCAGCAGCGTAGATCCGGGGTACAATCAGCCCCAGCATTTT	CASSVDPGYNQPQHF
NA	NA	TRBV3-1/TRBV3-2	TRBJ2-3	TGTGCCAGCAGCCATCGGACAGCCTACACAGATACGCAGTATTTT	CASSHRTAYTDTQYF
NA	NA	TRBV28	TRBJ1-1	TGTGCCAGCAGTTTAAAGGGGGGGAAGGCTTTCTTT	CASSLKGGKAFF
NA	TRBD1	TRBV3-1/TRBV3-2	TRBJ1-2	TGTGCCAGCAGTTCACGGGACAGGGGATCGTGGGGCTACACCTTC	CASSSRDRGSWGYTF
once	NA	TRBV5-1	TRBJ2-1	TGCGCCAGCAGCTTTGGGAGCTACAATGAGCAGTTCTTC	CASSFGSYNEQFF
NA	NA	TRBV3-1/TRBV3-2	TRBJ2-2	TGTGCCAGCAGCCAAGATAATTACGGCGGGGAGCTGTTTTTT	CASSQDNYGGELFF
NA	NA	TRBV5-4	TRBJ1-2	TGTGCCAGCAGCCCGCTCGGCGGGGGCTCCTATGGCTACACCTTC	CASSPLGGGSYGYTF
NA	TRBD1	TRBV6-2/TRBV6-3	TRBJ1-1	TGTGCCAGCAGTCGAACAGGGGGCGGTGAAGCTTTCTTT	CASSRTGGGEAFF
once	TRBD1	TRBV7-9	TRBJ2-7	TGTGCCAGCAGCCCGACAGGGGCCTCAGCCTACGAGCAGTACTTC	CASSPTGASAYEQYF
NA	NA	TRBV20-1	TRBJ1-1	TGCAGTGCTTCTCACACTGAAGCTTTCTTT	CSASHTEAFF
NA	NA	TRBV6-4	TRBJ1-1	TGTGCCAGCCTCACAGGGAGTGAAGCTTTCTTT	CASLTGSEAFF
once	NA	TRBV30	TRBJ1-1	TGTGCCTGGACCATTTTGAACACTGAAGCTTTCTTT	CAWTILNTEAFF
NA	NA	TRBV5-1	TRBJ2-7	TGCGCCAGCAGCTTGACCAGGGGAGACTACGAGCAGTACTTC	CASSLTRGDYEQYF